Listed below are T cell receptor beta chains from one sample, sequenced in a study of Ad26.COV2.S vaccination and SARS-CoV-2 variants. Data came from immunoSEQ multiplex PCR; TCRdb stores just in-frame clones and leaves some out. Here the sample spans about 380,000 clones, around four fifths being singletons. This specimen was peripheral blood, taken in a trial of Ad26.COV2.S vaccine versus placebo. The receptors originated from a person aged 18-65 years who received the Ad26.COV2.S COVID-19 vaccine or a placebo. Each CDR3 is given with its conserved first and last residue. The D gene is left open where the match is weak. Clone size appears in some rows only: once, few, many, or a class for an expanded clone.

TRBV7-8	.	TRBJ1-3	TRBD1	CASSFYRGGLSSGNTIYF	TGTGCCAGCAGCTTCTACAGGGGGGGACTTTCCTCTGGAAACACCATATATTTT
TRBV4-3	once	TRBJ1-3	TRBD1	CASSQDREPGNTIYF	TGCGCCAGCAGCCAGGACAGGGAACCCGGAAACACCATATATTTT
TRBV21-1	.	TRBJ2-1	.	CASTIRGGRSNEQFF	TGTGCCAGCACCATTAGGGGAGGACGAAGCAATGAGCAGTTCTTC
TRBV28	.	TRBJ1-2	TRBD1	CASSTFDRDREANYGYTF	TGTGCCAGCAGTACATTTGACCGGGACAGGGAAGCTAACTATGGCTACACCTTC
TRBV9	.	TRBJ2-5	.	CASSLEAGETQYF	TGTGCCAGCAGCCTCGAAGCAGGGGAGACCCAGTACTTC
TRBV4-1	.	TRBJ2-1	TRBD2	CASSHQGLAGHEQFF	TGCGCCAGCAGCCACCAGGGACTAGCAGGCCATGAGCAGTTCTTC
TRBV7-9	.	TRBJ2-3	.	CASSFNRQYF	TGTGCCAGCAGCTTCAACCGGCAGTATTTT
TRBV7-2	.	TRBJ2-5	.	CASSVRGAQETQYF	TGTGCCAGCAGCGTTAGGGGGGCACAAGAGACCCAGTACTTC
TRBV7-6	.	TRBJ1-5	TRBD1	CASSAQGARNQPQHF	TGTGCCAGCAGCGCCCAGGGGGCTCGCAATCAGCCCCAGCATTTT
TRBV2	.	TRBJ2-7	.	CASSTNYEQYF	TGTGCCAGCAGTACCAACTACGAGCAGTACTTC
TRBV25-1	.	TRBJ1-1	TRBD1	CASSSPTGVGTEAFF	TGTGCCAGCAGTTCCCCGACAGGGGTGGGCACTGAAGCTTTCTTT
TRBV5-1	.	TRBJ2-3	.	CASSFGAGWSDTQYF	TGCGCCAGCAGCTTCGGGGCTGGTTGGTCAGATACGCAGTATTTT
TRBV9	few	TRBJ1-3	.	CASSVARTGNTIYF	TGTGCCAGCAGCGTAGCCCGGACTGGAAACACCATATATTTT
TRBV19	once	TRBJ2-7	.	CASGDYEQYF	TGTGCCAGTGGGGACTACGAGCAGTACTTC
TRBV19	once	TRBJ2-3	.	CASGRGDTQYF	TGTGCCAGTGGACGGGGAGATACGCAGTATTTT
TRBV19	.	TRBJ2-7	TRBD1	CASSIAGGYEQYF	TGTGCCAGTAGTATTGCAGGGGGCTACGAGCAGTACTTC
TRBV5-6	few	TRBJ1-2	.	CASSSLGAAYGYTF	TGTGCCAGCAGCTCGCTTGGGGCGGCCTATGGCTACACCTTC
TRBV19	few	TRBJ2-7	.	CASSSRVSYEQYF	TGTGCCAGTAGTTCGCGGGTCTCCTACGAGCAGTACTTC
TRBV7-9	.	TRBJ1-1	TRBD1	CASSQGAHTEAFF	TGTGCCAGCAGTCAGGGGGCTCACACTGAAGCTTTCTTT
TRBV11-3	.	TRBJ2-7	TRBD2	CASSLGTSTEQYF	TGTGCCAGCAGCTTGGGGACTAGTACCGAGCAGTACTTC
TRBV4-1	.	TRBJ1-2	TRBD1	CASSQVMAGGSGYTF	TGCGCCAGCAGCCAAGTGATGGCAGGGGGCTCTGGCTACACCTTC
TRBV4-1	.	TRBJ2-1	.	CASSHPETPINEQFF	TGCGCCAGCAGCCATCCAGAGACACCCATCAATGAGCAGTTCTTC
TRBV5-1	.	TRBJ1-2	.	CASSPEGGNGYTF	TGCGCCAGCAGCCCGGAGGGGGGGAATGGCTACACCTTC
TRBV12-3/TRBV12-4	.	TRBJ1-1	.	CASGWNTEAFF	TGTGCCAGCGGGTGGAACACTGAAGCTTTCTTT
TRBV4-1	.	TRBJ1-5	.	CASSQGSVGERPQHF	TGCGCCAGCAGCCAGGGATCCGTGGGGGAGCGGCCCCAGCATTTT
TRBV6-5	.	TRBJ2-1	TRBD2	CASSYSGTRAHNEQFF	TGTGCCAGCAGTTACTCCGGGACTAGGGCCCACAATGAGCAGTTCTTC
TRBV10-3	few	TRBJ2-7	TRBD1	CAIRQGEEWSEQYF	TGTGCCATCAGACAGGGGGAAGAATGGAGCGAGCAGTACTTC
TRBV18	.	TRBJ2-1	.	CASSPPDSMGDEQFF	TGTGCCAGCTCACCACCGGATTCGATGGGCGATGAGCAGTTCTTC
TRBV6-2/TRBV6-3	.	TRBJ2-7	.	CASSYPTGTYEQYF	TGTGCCAGCAGTTACCCCACCGGGACCTACGAGCAGTACTTC
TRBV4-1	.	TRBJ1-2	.	CASSRTDYGYTF	TGCGCCAGCAGCCGCACTGATTATGGCTACACCTTC
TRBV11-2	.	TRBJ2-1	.	CASSRIGGRDYNEQFF	TGTGCCAGCAGCCGCATCGGGGGGCGGGACTACAATGAGCAGTTCTTC
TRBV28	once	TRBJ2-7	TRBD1	CASNPRTGDHEQYF	TGTGCCAGCAACCCTCGGACAGGGGATCACGAGCAGTACTTC
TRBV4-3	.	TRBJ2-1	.	CASSQDRGFYNEQFF	TGCGCCAGCAGCCAGGATCGGGGCTTCTACAATGAGCAGTTCTTC
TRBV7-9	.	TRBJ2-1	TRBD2	CASSPRTSGRWNNEQFF	TGTGCCAGCAGCCCCCGGACTAGCGGGAGGTGGAACAATGAGCAGTTCTTC
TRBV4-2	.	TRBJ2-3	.	CASSQDGRLTDTQYF	TGTGCCAGCAGCCAAGACGGCAGGCTCACAGATACGCAGTATTTT
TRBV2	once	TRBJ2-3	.	CASSVSDTQYF	TGTGCCAGCAGTGTATCAGATACGCAGTATTTT
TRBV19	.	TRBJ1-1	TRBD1	CASSTSGTAYTEAFF	TGTGCCAGTAGTACTAGTGGGACAGCCTACACTGAAGCTTTCTTT
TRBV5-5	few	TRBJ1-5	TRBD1	CASSLDRSNQPQHF	TGTGCCAGCAGTTTGGACAGGAGCAATCAGCCCCAGCATTTT